A selection of T cell receptor beta chains follows, all from one sample in a study of cytomegalovirus exposure and HLA in healthy donors. The assay was immunoSEQ multiplex PCR, and TCRdb's table has in-frame clones only and misses some. The table lists 100,000 to 150,000 clones, about 81% of them singletons. The sample comprised PBMCs. These receptors originate from a woman aged 25 to 39 in good health and CMV-seronegative. Both conserved end residues are part of each CDR3. D genes are given only for firm matches. Expanded clones are given a class, and other clones once, few, many or no size at all.

d_gene | j_gene | v_gene | abundance | CDR3aa | CDR3nt
NA | TRBJ2-2 | TRBV11-2 | once | CASRAPLVYTGELFF | TGTGCCAGCAGGGCTCCCCTCGTGTACACCGGGGAGCTGTTTTTT
TRBD1 | TRBJ1-2 | TRBV28 | NA | CASSSLTGDSGYTF | TGTGCCAGCAGCTCATTGACAGGGGATTCGGGCTACACCTTC
NA | TRBJ2-7 | TRBV9 | few | CASGPTGYSYEQYF | TGTGCCAGCGGACCAACGGGATACTCCTACGAGCAGTACTTC
NA | TRBJ1-2 | TRBV7-3 | NA | CASSSTGSDGYTF | TGTGCCAGCAGCTCCACAGGGTCGGATGGCTACACCTTC
NA | TRBJ2-2 | TRBV7-3 | once | CASSSLVGSPGELFF | TGTGCCAGCAGCTCCCTCGTCGGGTCTCCCGGGGAGCTGTTTTTT
NA | TRBJ2-2 | TRBV4-1 | NA | CASSQEVSQSSTGELFF | TGCGCCAGCAGCCAAGAAGTCAGCCAGTCTAGCACCGGGGAGCTGTTTTTT
TRBD2 | TRBJ2-1 | TRBV29-1 | NA | CSVDAGGQILEQFF | TGCAGCGTGGACGCGGGGGGGCAGATTCTTGAGCAGTTCTTC
TRBD2 | TRBJ2-2 | TRBV7-3 | few | CASSSKIGDGTSGGNTGELFF | TGTGCCAGCAGCTCTAAAATTGGGGATGGGACTAGCGGGGGAAACACCGGGGAGCTGTTTTTT
NA | TRBJ1-5 | TRBV10-2 | NA | CASSESGVNQPQHF | TGCGCCAGCAGTGAGTCCGGGGTAAATCAGCCCCAGCATTTT
NA | TRBJ1-1 | TRBV7-3 | NA | CASSPGGTEAFF | TGTGCCAGCAGCCCCGGTGGCACTGAAGCTTTCTTT
TRBD1 | TRBJ2-5 | TRBV7-9 | NA | CASRQGDREETQYF | TGTGCCAGCAGGCAAGGGGACAGAGAAGAGACCCAGTACTTC
NA | TRBJ1-3 | TRBV18 | NA | CASSPAGLSGNTIYF | TGTGCCAGCTCACCAGCCGGACTCTCTGGAAACACCATATATTTT
NA | TRBJ2-7 | TRBV28 | NA | CASNNRDKTYEQYF | TGTGCCAGCAACAACCGGGACAAGACCTACGAGCAGTACTTC
TRBD1 | TRBJ2-2 | TRBV2 | NA | CASGQGDTGELFF | TGTGCCAGCGGACAGGGAGACACCGGGGAGCTGTTTTTT
TRBD2 | TRBJ2-7 | TRBV19 | once | CASTIGSSGAYEQYF | TGTGCCAGCACGATAGGGTCTAGCGGGGCCTACGAGCAGTACTTC
NA | TRBJ1-2 | TRBV5-1 | NA | CASSLVGGDNYGYTF | TGCGCCAGCAGCTTGGTCGGGGGAGATAACTATGGCTACACCTTC
NA | TRBJ1-1 | TRBV14 | NA | CASSQDQYRADTEAFF | TGTGCCAGCAGCCAAGATCAGTACAGGGCGGACACTGAAGCTTTCTTT
NA | TRBJ2-2 | TRBV4-3 | NA | CASSQGYGTGELFF | TGCGCCAGCAGCCAAGGGTACGGCACCGGGGAGCTGTTTTTT
NA | TRBJ2-2 | TRBV6-5 | NA | CASSYVLDSGELFF | TGTGCCAGCAGTTACGTCCTAGACAGCGGGGAGCTGTTTTTT
TRBD1 | TRBJ2-7 | TRBV5-1 | NA | CASSLGDRPYEQYF | TGCGCCAGCAGCTTGGGGGACAGACCCTACGAGCAGTACTTC
TRBD1 | TRBJ2-4 | TRBV7-9 | NA | CASSPGQVFQYF | TGTGCCAGCAGCCCGGGACAGGTTTTTCAGTACTTC
NA | TRBJ2-3 | TRBV29-1 | NA | CSVGLDREDAQYF | TGCAGCGTTGGTCTAGACAGGGAGGATGCGCAGTATTTT
TRBD1 | TRBJ2-1 | TRBV18 | few | CASSPLGQLSSYNEQFF | TGTGCCAGCTCACCACTGGGACAGCTCAGCTCCTACAATGAGCAGTTCTTC
TRBD2 | TRBJ2-3 | TRBV7-2 | NA | CASSLPGLASDTQYF | TGTGCCAGCAGCTTGCCGGGACTAGCGTCAGATACGCAGTATTTT
TRBD1 | TRBJ1-2 | TRBV5-4 | NA | CASSWDRAYGYTF | TGTGCCAGCAGTTGGGACAGGGCTTATGGCTACACCTTC
NA | TRBJ2-5 | TRBV7-2 | NA | CASEERTGWETQYF | TGTGCCAGCGAAGAAAGGACGGGGTGGGAGACCCAGTACTTC
TRBD2 | TRBJ2-5 | TRBV7-2 | NA | CASSRGGQETQYF | TGTGCCAGCAGCCGGGGGGGCCAAGAGACCCAGTACTTC
TRBD1 | TRBJ2-7 | TRBV6-5 | NA | CASSYLTGGNEQYF | TGTGCCAGCAGTTACCTGACAGGGGGCAACGAGCAGTACTTC
NA | TRBJ2-7 | TRBV4-1 | few | CASSQVGGGISF | NA
NA | TRBJ1-5 | TRBV6-1 | NA | CASSEVWAANQPQHF | TGTGCCAGCAGTGAAGTTTGGGCAGCCAATCAGCCCCAGCATTTT
TRBD2 | TRBJ2-7 | TRBV19 | NA | CASSIAGTSGRLYEQYF | TGTGCCAGTAGTATAGCCGGGACTAGCGGGAGGCTCTACGAGCAGTACTTC
NA | TRBJ2-5 | TRBV7-9 | NA | CASSLRSSGLETQYF | TGTGCCAGCAGCTTACGGTCGTCAGGGTTAGAGACCCAGTACTTC
NA | TRBJ1-2 | TRBV5-4 | NA | CASSLEARTNYGYTF | TGTGCCAGCAGCTTGGAGGCCAGGACAAACTATGGCTACACCTTC
TRBD2 | TRBJ2-5 | TRBV10-3 | NA | CAIRFGLAVQETQYF | TGTGCCATCAGGTTCGGACTAGCGGTACAAGAGACCCAGTACTTC
TRBD1 | TRBJ2-7 | TRBV7-3 | once | CASSTGGQGTDEQYF | TGTGCCAGCAGCACAGGGGGACAGGGGACCGACGAGCAGTACTTC
NA | TRBJ2-7 | TRBV11-3 | NA | CASSFTYEQYF | TGTGCCAGCAGCTTCACCTACGAGCAGTACTTC
TRBD1 | TRBJ2-1 | TRBV7-9 | NA | CASSLGQGTYNEQFF | TGTGCCAGCAGCTTAGGACAGGGGACCTACAATGAGCAGTTCTTC
TRBD2 | TRBJ2-7 | TRBV6-5 | NA | CATLAGGSSYEQYF | TGTGCCACCTTAGCGGGAGGTTCCTCCTACGAGCAGTACTTC
NA | TRBJ1-3 | TRBV18 | NA | CASSPGEGAGNTIYF | TGTGCCAGCTCACCAGGGGAGGGTGCCGGAAACACCATATATTTT
TRBD2 | TRBJ2-1 | TRBV7-3 | NA | CASRKTGGPNLGEQFF | TGTGCCAGCAGGAAAACGGGGGGTCCCAACTTGGGTGAGCAGTTCTTC
TRBD1 | TRBJ1-2 | TRBV6-5 | NA | CASSYGTGYNYGYTF | TGTGCCAGCAGTTACGGGACAGGGTATAACTATGGCTACACCTTC
NA | TRBJ1-2 | TRBV6-5 | NA | CASSYTTQAGYGYTF | TGTGCCAGCAGTTACACCACCCAGGCGGGATATGGCTACACCTTC
NA | TRBJ1-2 | TRBV7-6 | NA | CASSPGVGYGYTF | TGTGCCAGCAGCCCAGGGGTTGGCTATGGCTACACCTTC
NA | TRBJ1-3 | TRBV30 | NA | CAGQGPGNTIYF | TGTGCCGGGCAGGGCCCCGGAAACACCATATATTTT
NA | TRBJ2-7 | TRBV13 | NA | CASSLTRSYEQYF | TGTGCCAGCAGCCTCACACGGAGCTACGAGCAGTACTTC
TRBD1 | TRBJ2-3 | TRBV10-3 | few | CAISVTGGDTQYF | TGTGCCATCAGTGTGACAGGGGGAGATACGCAGTATTTT
NA | TRBJ1-4 | TRBV7-5 | NA | CARSPRDRGWDEKLFF | TGTGCCAGAAGCCCCAGGGACAGGGGGTGGGATGAAAAACTGTTTTTT
NA | TRBJ1-1 | TRBV30 | NA | CAWTDSGQGLGAFF | TGTGCCTGGACCGATTCTGGGCAGGGTTTGGGAGCTTTCTTT
TRBD1 | TRBJ1-5 | TRBV29-1 | once | CSVSGTGNQPQHF | TGCAGCGTTTCCGGGACAGGTAATCAGCCCCAGCATTTT
TRBD2 | TRBJ2-7 | TRBV18 | NA | CASSPSLAGPYEQYF | TGTGCCAGCTCACCTTCCCTAGCGGGACCCTACGAGCAGTACTTC
TRBD1 | TRBJ1-2 | TRBV11-2 | few | CASSSTGTENYGYTF | TGTGCCAGCAGCTCCACCGGGACAGAGAACTATGGCTACACCTTC
NA | TRBJ1-1 | TRBV6-5 | NA | CASSYSTWGNTEAFF | TGTGCCAGCAGTTACTCGACGTGGGGCAACACTGAAGCTTTCTTT
TRBD2 | TRBJ2-1 | TRBV9 | few | CASSILAGISDEQFF | TGTGCCAGCAGCATACTAGCGGGAATATCGGATGAGCAGTTCTTC
NA | TRBJ2-7 | TRBV30 | NA | CAWSAGGYYEQYF | TGTGCCTGGAGTGCTGGAGGCTACTACGAGCAGTACTTC
TRBD1 | TRBJ2-2 | TRBV9 | NA | CASRGTGGPGELFF | TGTGCCAGCAGAGGAACAGGGGGCCCCGGGGAGCTGTTTTTT